This TCR beta chain was identified during a study of blood T cell repertoires in COVID-19. CDR3 length: 14 amino acids. V shed 1 base and J shed 5 bases, with 6 bases lying between them. Per the germline V gene, CDR1 is MNHEY and CDR2 is SMNVEV (reference sequence). Per the study methods: Estimates of nucleated cell counts were drawn from the amplification of reference gene primers. Libraries were prepared by immunoSEQ multiplex PCR; TCRdb keeps only in-frame clonotypes and omits some of them. That table furnishes V, J and clone size, whereas the DNA furnished D and trimming. Here the sample spans approximately 240,000 clones, 87% being singletons.

The specimen sequenced was peripheral blood. The rearrangement uses TRBV27 and TRBJ1-6; D call uncertain. The source is a young woman who had recovered from COVID-19. The CDR3: CASSLYRNNSPLHF. The CDR3 DNA reads as TGTGCCAGCAGTTTATACAGAAATAATTCACCCCTCCACTTT.